One sample yielded the 27 T cell receptor beta chains listed below, sequenced in a study of human T cells and chemical hapten exposure. TCRdb itself ran the RACE reads through MiXCR, one entry per CDR3 protein. The table has tens of thousands of distinct CDR3 sequences, approximately 8% seen once. The time point is: patch test 1, 2 weeks after DPC sensitization. Treatment specified: therapeutic diphenylcyclopropenone sensitization with weekly scalp DPC. Specimen: whole blood, collected in connection with sensitization to the hapten diphenylcyclopropenone (DPC). These TCRs come from a woman aged 30 to 39 with alopecia areata. Some clones in this sample may be carry-over from other donors' samples.

This clonotype was found a few times. The chain couples TRBV12-3 or TRBV12-4 to TRBJ1-5, with D uncertain. Between the trimmed V and J ends, which lost 5 bases and 1 base, there was a span of 6 bases. The CDR3 contains 13 residues. CDR3 coding DNA: TGTGCCAGCAGTCCAATGAGCAATCAGCCCCAGCATTTT. This gives the protein CASSPMSNQPQHF.

The chain joins TRBV6-1 to TRBJ2-3, with D unresolved. CDR3 length: 12 amino acids. Looked up from germline, CDR1 is MNHNS and CDR2 is SASEGT. Trimming took off 7 bases at V and 5 bases at J, with 10 bases between the two ends. The CDR3 region is CASTLTRDTQYF. The CDR3 DNA sequence: TGTGCCAGCACTCTAACCAGAGATACGCAGTATTTT.

This clonotype appeared a few times. This sequence joins TRBV29-1 and TRBJ1-1; 10 nucleotides match TRBD1. The CDR3 runs to 15 residues. Germline V gene data show CDR1 as SQVTM and CDR2 as ANQGSEA. J gave up 2 bases and V 7 bases, and 10 bases lay outside the gene matches. The CDR3 loop is CSAQRDRGGNTEAFF. The CDR3, as DNA: TGCAGCGCCCAGCGGGACAGGGGAGGAAACACTGAAGCTTTCTTT.

This clonotype was seen a few times. The rearrangement links TRBV6-1 to TRBJ2-1; D may be TRBD1 (5 bases). V was cut by 11 bases and J by 2 bases, with 13 bases left in between. CDR3 length: 13 residues. The germline gives CDR1 MNHNS, CDR2 SASEGT. The CDR3 DNA is TGTGCCCTTAGAGACAGAGCCTACAATGAGCAGTTCTTC. Protein product: CALRDRAYNEQFF.

The rearrangement joins TRBV2 to TRBJ1-5; 9 nucleotides match TRBD1. Germline V gene data show CDR1 as SNHLY and CDR2 as FYNNEI. Losses at the gene ends were 2 bases for V and 7 bases for J; bases not matched to a gene: 12. The CDR3 spans 17 residues. Written as DNA, the CDR3 is TGTGCCAGCAGTGAATTTGGGGACAGGGTGGGAGAGCAGCCCCAGCATTTT. It translates to CASSEFGDRVGEQPQHF.

This clonotype has at least ten counts. The chain is built from TRBV20-1 and TRBJ2-3; D is tentatively TRBD1 or TRBD2 (5 bases each). V was trimmed by 0 bases and J by 4 bases, leaving 11 bases between them. From germline, CDR1 is DFQATT and CDR2 SNEGSKA (reference sequence). The CDR3 extends over 14 amino acids. Written as DNA, the CDR3 is TGCAGTGCTAGAGATGAAAGGGGAGCAGATACGCAGTATTTT. Its protein is CSARDERGADTQYF.

This clonotype was picked up a small number of times. The CDR3 DNA sequence: TGTGCCTACCGACCGGTGAACACTGAAGCTTTCTTT. Residues: CAYRPVNTEAFF. This chain joins TRBV30 and TRBJ1-1; D gene ambiguous. V gave up 7 bases and J gave up 0 bases, with 9 bases separating them. The germline gives CDR1 GTSNPN, CDR2 SVGIG (reference sequence). CDR3 size: 12 residues.

This clonotype was seen ten or more times. The chain joins TRBV7-8 to TRBJ1-5, with a weak D call TRBD1 (6 bases). Looked up from germline, CDR1 is SGHVS and CDR2 is FQNEAQ. V dropped 5 bases and J dropped 7 bases, with 21 bases sitting between them. CDR3 length: 16 amino acids. The CDR3 nucleotides are TGTGCCAGCAGCGCCAGTACTAACAGGGCGCTGCAGCCCCAGCATTTT. Translated, it gives CASSASTNRALQPQHF.

The table lists this clonotype with many counts. V usage is TRBV7-9 and J usage is TRBJ1-2; D gene uncertain. In germline, CDR1 is SEHNR, CDR2 FQNEAQ (reference sequence). Trimming shortened V by 5 bases and J by 1 base, and 8 bases separated the two germline ends. The CDR3 length is 13 residues. The CDR3 is CASSNSVNYGYTF. CDR3 coding DNA: TGTGCCAGCAGCAACAGTGTTAACTATGGCTACACCTTC.

The table lists this clonotype with a few counts. The chain links TRBV15 to TRBJ2-4, with 9 bases matching TRBD2. This CDR3 contains 14 residues. Looked up from germline, CDR1 is LNHNV and CDR2 is YYDKDF (reference sequence). The ends lost 4 bases at V and 7 bases at J; junction bases unmatched: 5. CDR3: CATSNGGGANIQYF. CDR3 bases: TGTGCCACCAGCAACGGCGGGGGGGCGAACATTCAGTACTTC.

This clonotype showed up many times. The V and J genes are TRBV10-3 and TRBJ2-3; D may be TRBD1 or TRBD2 (5 bases each). The length of the CDR3 is 15 residues. In germline, CDR1 is ENHRY, CDR2 SYGVKD. Trimming removed 1 base from V and 5 bases from J, with 13 bases in between. The CDR3 reads CAISELSGTRDTQYF. The CDR3 region has the DNA TGTGCCATCAGTGAGTTATCCGGGACCAGAGATACGCAGTATTTT.

This clonotype was observed a few times. J is TRBJ1-6 and V is TRBV4-2, with D hard to call. Looked up from germline, CDR1 is LGHNA and CDR2 is YNFKEQ. V lost 6 bases and J lost 5, with 14 bases in between. The CDR3 sequence is 15 residues long. CDR3 protein: CASRDPSYHNSPLHF. CDR3 nucleotides: TGTGCCAGCAGGGACCCATCCTACCATAATTCACCCCTCCACTTT.

The rearrangement uses TRBV10-3 and TRBJ1-1, with D maybe TRBD1 (6 bases). Germline-derived CDR1 and CDR2 are ENHRY and SYGVKD. Trimming pared 6 bases from V and 7 bases from J, leaving 18 bases between. The CDR3 is 14 amino acids. The CDR3 bases are TGTGCCATCAGGGGGGGCCTGGGGGGCGTTGAAGCTTTCTTT. This translates into CAIRGGLGGVEAFF.

This clonotype has a count of ten or more. The chain joins TRBV20-1 to TRBJ2-1; no clear D. V lost 0 bases and J 9 bases, leaving 18 bases between the germline ends. CDR1 is DFQATT and CDR2 is SNEGSKA in the germline V gene (reference sequence). The CDR3 length is 15 residues. CDR3 nucleotides: TGCAGTGCTAGAGATCTCTTGGCCTCCCCATCTGAGCAGTTCTTC. This encodes CSARDLLASPSEQFF.

The genes are TRBV5-5 and TRBJ1-5; 7 bases are shared with TRBD1. This CDR3 spans 16 amino acids. The V gene end was trimmed by 4 bases and the J gene end by 3 bases; junction bases not matched to a gene: 10. Germline V gives CDR1 SGHKS, CDR2 YYEKEE (reference sequence). The CDR3 sequence: CASSLSTGWDNQPQHF. The CDR3 DNA follows: TGTGCCAGCAGCCTCTCGACAGGGTGGGACAATCAGCCCCAGCATTTT. The full variable domain, completed using reference TRBV5-5 and TRBJ1-5, is DAGVTQSPTHLIKTRGQQVTLRCSPISGHKSVSWYQQVLGQGPQFIFQYYEKEERGRGNFPDRFSARQFPNYSSELNVNALLLGDSALYLCASSLSTGWDNQPQHFGDGTRLSIL.

This clonotype occurred many times. This chain links TRBV20-1 with TRBJ1-6, with TRBD1 identical over 8 bases. After removal of 0 bases from V and 7 bases from J, the junction contained 5 bases not matched to a gene. The CDR3 runs to 15 residues. Germline CDR1 reads DFQATT; CDR2 reads SNEGSKA (reference sequence). DNA of the CDR3: TGCAGTGCTAGAGAAATGACAGGGGACAATTCACCCCTCCACTTT. It encodes CSAREMTGDNSPLHF.

The V and J genes are TRBV15 and TRBJ1-3; D unclear. The germline gives CDR1 LNHNV, CDR2 YYDKDF (reference sequence). The V and J ends lost 1 base and 2 bases respectively, with 9 bases between them. The CDR3 runs to 15 residues. CDR3 DNA: TGTGCCACCAGCAGAGCAAGGGCCGCTGGAAACACCATATATTTT. It is translated as CATSRARAAGNTIYF.

This chain uses TRBV12-5 with TRBJ1-2; D gene unclear. This CDR3 spans 13 amino acids. Per germline, CDR1 LGHNT and CDR2 FRNRAP. V was cut by 2 bases and J by 4 bases, with 8 bases left in between. The CDR3 loop reads CASGLYSAYGYTF. The CDR3 DNA sequence: TGTGCTAGTGGTTTGTATTCAGCCTATGGCTACACCTTC.

This clonotype has a count of ten or more. The rearrangement uses TRBV4-1 and TRBJ1-5; a possible D gene is TRBD1 (6 bases). This CDR3 has 17 amino acids. V lost 4 bases and J 0 bases, leaving 16 bases between the germline ends. The germline CDR1 and CDR2 sequences are MGHRA and YSYEKL. CDR3 in amino acids: CASSPEVGQYSNQPQHF. In DNA, the CDR3 is TGCGCCAGCAGCCCCGAGGTCGGACAGTATAGCAATCAGCCCCAGCATTTT.

At least ten counts were recorded for this clonotype. V gene TRBV15 combines with J gene TRBJ2-3; D unclear. Trimming shortened V by 1 base and J by 1 base, and 9 bases separated the two germline ends. This CDR3 region has 15 residues. CDR1 LNHNV and CDR2 YYDKDF come from the germline V gene (reference sequence). DNA for the CDR3: TGTGCCACCAGCAGAGGTGCCGGGCGCACAGATACGCAGTATTTT. Amino acids: CATSRGAGRTDTQYF.

In its sample, this clonotype was seen a few times. J is TRBJ2-3 and V is TRBV12-3 or TRBV12-4; tentatively, D is TRBD2 (5 bases). Trimming cost V 5 bases and J 0 bases, with 12 bases left between them. The CDR3 is 15 amino acids. Here the CDR3 reads CASSPRGYSTDTQYF. CDR3 DNA sequence: TGTGCCAGCAGTCCCCGAGGGTATAGCACAGATACGCAGTATTTT.

This clonotype was observed many times. The J gene is TRBJ1-1, the V gene TRBV6-1, with TRBD1 matching 7 bases. CDR3 length equals 14 residues. Germline V gene lookup returns CDR1 MNHNS and CDR2 SASEGT. J was trimmed by 1 base and V by 8 bases; bases with no gene match: 7. As DNA, the CDR3 is TGTGCCAGCTACAGACAGGGAGGGAACACTGAAGCTTTCTTT. Translating it yields CASYRQGGNTEAFF.

The chain carries TRBV5-1 and TRBJ1-1; TRBD1 might be the D (5 bases). The germline gives CDR1 SGHRS, CDR2 YFSETQ. Deletions cut 0 bases from V and 5 bases from J, with 11 bases between. There are 14 residues in the CDR3. As DNA, the CDR3 is TGCGCCAGCAGCTTGGAGACAGCGGGAACTGAAGCTTTCTTT. Protein product: CASSLETAGTEAFF.

This chain connects TRBV5-1 to TRBJ1-1; D unresolved. With 3 bases removed from V and 2 bases from J, the gap between germline ends came to 14 bases. In germline, CDR1 is SGHRS, CDR2 YFSETQ. The CDR3 has 15 amino acids. CDR3 amino acids: CASSSWAVENTEAFF. DNA of the CDR3: TGCGCCAGCAGCTCCTGGGCTGTAGAAAACACTGAAGCTTTCTTT. The full variable domain, rest sourced from reference TRBV5-1 and TRBJ1-1, is KAGVTQTPRYLIKTRGQQVTLSCSPISGHRSVSWYQQTPGQGLQFLFEYFSETQRNKGNFPGRFSGRQFSNSRSEMNVSTLELGDSALYLCASSSWAVENTEAFFGQGTRLTVV.

J is TRBJ1-1 and V is TRBV7-6, with D uncertain. Trimming took off 1 base at V and 0 bases at J, with 9 bases between the two ends. The CDR3 has 15 amino acids. Germline V gene sequence: CDR1 SGHVS, CDR2 FNYEAQ. The CDR3 here is CASSLESRVNTEAFF. The CDR3, as DNA: TGTGCCAGCAGCTTAGAGAGTAGGGTGAACACTGAAGCTTTCTTT.

This clonotype was found many times. The V and J genes are TRBV12-3 or TRBV12-4 and TRBJ1-1, with D possibly matching TRBD1 (6 bases). With 6 bases removed from V and 0 bases from J, the gap between germline ends came to 8 bases. The CDR3 totals 13 residues. The CDR3: CASRDSMNTEAFF. The CDR3 coding sequence is TGTGCCAGCAGGGACAGTATGAACACTGAAGCTTTCTTT.

This clonotype appeared many times. V usage is TRBV7-9 and J usage is TRBJ2-3; D assignment may be TRBD1 or TRBD2 (5 bases each). The CDR3 extends over 17 amino acids. V was shortened by 3 bases and J by 1 base, with 17 bases between the two germline ends. The germline V gene encodes CDR1 SEHNR and CDR2 FQNEAQ (reference sequence). The CDR3, as DNA: TGTGCCAGCAGCTTCATCGGGGCACTCCCCCGCACAGATACGCAGTATTTT. This translates into CASSFIGALPRTDTQYF.